Below are 13 T cell receptor beta chains sequenced from a single sample in a study of OX40 agonist ivuxolimab in advanced cancers. Data came from immunoSEQ multiplex PCR; TCRdb stores just in-frame clones and leaves some out. This sample carries 86,000 or so clones, roughly nine tenths of them seen once, and the ten largest clones take around 2.8%. Material: CD4+ or CD8+ T cells sorted from blood, obtained in a trial of the OX40 agonist ivuxolimab. The source of these receptors is an adult with an advanced solid tumor such as melanoma, head and neck, liver or kidney cancer.

V gene TRBV5-6 combines with J gene TRBJ1-1; no definite D call. V was pared by 0 bases and J by 3 bases, with 9 bases between. This CDR3 spans 14 amino acids. CDR1 is SGHDT and CDR2 is YYEEEE in the germline V gene. The CDR3 loop is CASSLDARYTEAFF. CDR3 DNA sequence: TGTGCCAGCAGCTTGGACGCCAGATACACTGAAGCTTTCTTT.

The sample holds a few counts of this clone. CDR3 sequence (DNA): TGTGCCAGCACCCAGGGGTTCGCGAACACCGGGGAGCTGTTTTTT. Translation gives CASTQGFANTGELFF. This chain uses TRBV6-5 with TRBJ2-2, with D maybe TRBD1 (6 bases). The ends were cut back, 7 bases at V and 0 bases at J, with 12 bases in the middle. CDR3 length: 15 amino acids. Germline V lookup: CDR1 MNHEY, CDR2 SVGAGI.

The chain links TRBV12-5 to TRBJ2-1; TRBD2 aligns across 13 bases. CDR1 LGHNT and CDR2 FRNRAP come from the germline V gene. Unmatched junction bases numbered 10, after V lost 6 bases and J lost 8 bases. CDR3 length equals 16 residues. The CDR3 DNA reads as TGTGCTAGTGGCAGACTAGCGGGGGGCCCCTGGGATGAGCAGTTCTTC. Protein: CASGRLAGGPWDEQFF. Full variable domain (outside the CDR3, taken from reference TRBV12-5 and TRBJ2-1): DARVTQTPRHKVTEMGQEVTMRCQPILGHNTVFWYRQTMMQGLELLAYFRNRAPLDDSGMPKDRFSAEMPDATLATLKIQPSEPRDSAVYFCASGRLAGGPWDEQFFGPGTRLTVL.

J is TRBJ1-1 and V is TRBV5-1; D not certain. CDR3 length: 15 amino acids. Germline V gene lookup returns CDR1 SGHRS and CDR2 YFSETQ. The V end lost 0 bases, the J end lost 3 bases, and 12 bases lay between the germline ends. In nucleotides, the CDR3 is TGCGCCAGCAGCTTGGAATCCCCATCGGACACTGAAGCTTTCTTT. Amino acids: CASSLESPSDTEAFF.

In this sample, this clone turned up once. The rearrangement uses TRBV27 and TRBJ1-1; D may be TRBD1 (5 bases). The CDR3 totals 15 residues. V was clipped by 1 base and J by 7 bases, with 16 bases between them. Per germline, CDR1 MNHEY and CDR2 SMNVEV (reference sequence). In DNA, the CDR3 is TGTGCCAGCAGTTTATTCCGTACAGGAAACCTTGAAGCTTTCTTT. This gives the protein CASSLFRTGNLEAFF.

This rearrangement joins TRBV6-4 to TRBJ2-1, with unresolved D. With 0 bases removed from V and 0 bases from J, the gap between germline ends came to 9 bases. Germline CDR1 and CDR2: MRHNA and SNTAGT. The CDR3 length is 16 residues. The CDR3 sequence is CASSDSGRSSYNEQFF. CDR3 bases: TGTGCCAGCAGTGACTCTGGCAGGAGCTCCTACAATGAGCAGTTCTTC.

The genes are TRBV15 and TRBJ1-2; D gene uncertain. Germline CDR1 LNHNV, CDR2 YYDKDF (reference sequence). The CDR3 runs to 12 residues. Trimming removed 5 bases from V and 6 bases from J, with 10 bases in between. In nucleotides, the CDR3 is TGTGCCACCAGCTCCAGGTGGGATGGCTACACCTTC. Amino acids: CATSSRWDGYTF.

The chain couples TRBV11-2 to TRBJ2-5, with D possibly being TRBD2 (6 bases). Germline assignment: CDR1 SGHAT and CDR2 FQNNGV. V was trimmed by 3 bases and J by 3 bases, leaving 8 bases between them. The CDR3 consists of 13 residues. The chain's CDR3 is CASSFQREETQYF. The CDR3 DNA reads as TGTGCCAGCAGCTTCCAGCGGGAAGAGACCCAGTACTTC.

The chain uses TRBV27 and TRBJ1-2; D not resolved. Germline-derived CDR1 and CDR2 are MNHEY and SMNVEV (reference sequence). The CDR3 loop spans 13 amino acids. The germline V and J ends were trimmed by 5 bases and 5 bases, with 12 bases remaining between them. The DNA for the CDR3 is TGTGCCAGCAGTAGCAGAGACCTTTATGGCTACACCTTC. The encoded protein is CASSSRDLYGYTF.

This clone was seen once. J is TRBJ1-4 and V is TRBV30; 9 bases line up with TRBD1. Germline trimming cut 4 bases from V and 8 bases from J; bases unmatched to any gene: 17. Germline V gene lookup returns CDR1 GTSNPN and CDR2 SVGIG (reference sequence). The CDR3 has 17 residues. The CDR3 protein is CAWNGGQGLGIGEKLFF. Here the CDR3 DNA reads TGTGCCTGGAACGGGGGACAGGGCCTCGGGATTGGAGAAAAACTGTTTTTT.

The J gene is TRBJ1-1, the V gene TRBV6-4, with 7 bases matching TRBD1. This CDR3 is 14 amino acids long. After removal of 7 bases from V and 3 bases from J, the junction contained 8 bases not matched to a gene. Germline CDR1 MRHNA, CDR2 SNTAGT. The CDR3 bases are TGTGCCAGCAAGCGACAGGGACCCGACACTGAAGCTTTCTTT. Translation gives CASKRQGPDTEAFF.

The gene calls are TRBV28 and TRBJ1-2, with 7 bases identical to TRBD1. The CDR3 is made up of 15 amino acids. Germline CDR1 is MDHEN and CDR2 is SYDVKM. V gave up 1 base and J gave up 6 bases; unmatched junction bases: 8. For the CDR3, the DNA is TGTGCCAGCAGTTTATTCCTCGGACAGGAAGATGGCTACACCTTC. This translates into CASSLFLGQEDGYTF.

The chain uses TRBV6-6 and TRBJ2-4, with D perhaps TRBD2 (5 bases). Germline assignment: CDR1 MNHNY and CDR2 SVGAGI (reference sequence). This CDR3 comprises 14 residues. V lost 10 bases, J lost 1 base, and 14 bases lay in between. CDR3 coding DNA: TGTGCCACCCAAAGGGAGTTGGCCAAAAACATTCAGTACTTC. Residues: CATQRELAKNIQYF.